One and the same sample provided the 6 T cell receptor beta chains below, sequenced in a study of T cell repertoires in cytomegalovirus infection. TCRdb reanalysed the reads using MiXCR and keeps one entry per CDR3 protein. The sample has about 400,000 distinct CDR3 sequences, about 34% seen once; the top ten hold around an eighth. These TCRs are of unknown antigen specificity. Sequences were derived from cultured PBMCs, sampled from culture after CMV antigen stimulation. The receptors here all came from a human donor in good health (CMV status not recorded). Some clones in this sample may be carry-over from other donors' samples.

J is TRBJ2-1 and V is TRBV12-5, with D perhaps matching TRBD1 (8 bases). CDR1 is LGHNT, CDR2 FRNRAP, per germline. Trimming shortened V by 0 bases and J by 7 bases, and 16 bases separated the two germline ends. The CDR3 is 16 residues long. CDR3 coding DNA: TGTGCTAGTGGTTTGGTACAGGGGGGCGGGGGAAATGAGCAGTTCTTC. The encoded protein is CASGLVQGGGGNEQFF.

V gene TRBV5-1 combines with J gene TRBJ2-2; TRBD2 agrees at 8 bases. The CDR3 totals 14 residues. CDR1 SGHRS and CDR2 YFSETQ come from the germline V gene. J lost 5 bases, V lost 1 base, and 1 base had no gene match. CDR3 sequence (DNA): TGCGCCAGCAGCTTGTCTAGCGGGACCGGGGAGCTGTTTTTT. Translating gives CASSLSSGTGELFF.

This clonotype was seen more than once but under ten times. This sequence joins TRBV7-2 and TRBJ2-1; a weak D match, TRBD1 (6 bases). Germline CDR1 reads SGHTA; CDR2 reads FQGNSA. This CDR3 comprises 17 residues. V dropped 4 bases and J dropped 0 bases, with 16 bases sitting between them. This CDR3 is CASSYRQALSSYNEQFF. CDR3 bases: TGTGCCAGCAGCTATAGACAGGCCTTAAGCTCCTACAATGAGCAGTTCTTC.

This clonotype has a handful of counts. The chain employs TRBV7-9 and TRBJ2-2; the D call may be TRBD1 or TRBD2 (5 bases each). This CDR3 comprises 14 residues. V lost 5 bases and J lost 7, with 14 bases in between. Looked up from germline, CDR1 is SEHNR and CDR2 is FQNEAQ (reference sequence). The CDR3, as DNA: TGTGCCAGCAGCACCGGAAGGGGAGTCGGGGAGCTGTTTTTT. Translated, it gives CASSTGRGVGELFF.

This clonotype has a count of ten or more. The chain employs TRBV7-2 and TRBJ2-1; 7 bases align to TRBD2. The CDR3 is made up of 18 amino acids. V shed 4 bases, J shed 3 bases, and the junction held 15 bases outside the gene matches. The germline CDR1 and CDR2 sequences are SGHTA and FQGNSA. CDR3 region: CASSWTSPLAPYYNEQFF. CDR3 sequence (DNA): TGTGCCAGCAGCTGGACTAGTCCTCTAGCTCCTTACTACAATGAGCAGTTCTTC.

This clonotype has ten or more counts. The CDR3, as DNA: TGTGCCAGCAGCTTACTTTTACTAGCGGGAAATGAGCAGTTCTTC. Encoded protein: CASSLLLLAGNEQFF. The J gene is TRBJ2-1, the V gene TRBV7-2; 10 positions agree with TRBD2. The V and J ends lost 2 bases and 7 bases, in that order; junction bases with no gene match: 5. The CDR3 sequence is 15 residues long. Germline loops: CDR1 SGHTA, CDR2 FQGNSA.